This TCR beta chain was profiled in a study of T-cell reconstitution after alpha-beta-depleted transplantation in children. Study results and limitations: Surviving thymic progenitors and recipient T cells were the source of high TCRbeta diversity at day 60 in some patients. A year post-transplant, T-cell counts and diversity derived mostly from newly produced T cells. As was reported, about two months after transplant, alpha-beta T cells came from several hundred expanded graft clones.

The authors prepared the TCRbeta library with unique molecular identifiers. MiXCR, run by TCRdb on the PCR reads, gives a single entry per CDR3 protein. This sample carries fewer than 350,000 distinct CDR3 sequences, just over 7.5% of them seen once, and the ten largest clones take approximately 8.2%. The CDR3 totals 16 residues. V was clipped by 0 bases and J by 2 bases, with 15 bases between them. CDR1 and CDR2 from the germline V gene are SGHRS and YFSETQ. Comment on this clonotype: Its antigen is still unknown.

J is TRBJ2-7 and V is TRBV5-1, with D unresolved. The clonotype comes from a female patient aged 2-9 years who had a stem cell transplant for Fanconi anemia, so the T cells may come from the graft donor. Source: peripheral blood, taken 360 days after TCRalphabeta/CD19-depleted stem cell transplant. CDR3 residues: CASSLAPPPATYEQYF. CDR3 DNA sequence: TGCGCCAGCAGCTTGGCCCCGCCGCCTGCTACCTACGAGCAGTACTTC.